A single sample is the source of the 19 T cell receptor beta chains below, sequenced in a study of shared clonotypes between healthy human individuals (dated by TCRdb to about 2020). CD8 naive samples were CD45RO-negative cells positively selected for CCR7, giving a CD45RA+CCR7+ population that excluded TemRA cells. Libraries were made using the immunoSEQ multiplex PCR assay. TCRdb's version of the immuneACCESS table is confined to in-frame rearrangements and falls short of the full clone set. An unresolved V gene accounts for under half of the shortfall where checked; the remainder is of unknown origin. The sample data list about 2 million clones, and about 95% of these were observed just once. 0.85% to 1.3% of the sample belongs to the ten largest clones. Sequences were obtained from naive CD8+ T cells sorted from blood. The cell subset or site tag for this specimen amounts to: CD45RA+CCR7+. The origin of the receptors is a man younger than 35 in good health.

The gene calls are TRBV7-9 and TRBJ2-1; TRBD1 is a possible D gene (5 bases). Per germline, CDR1 SEHNR and CDR2 FQNEAQ (reference sequence). CDR3 length: 15 residues. V gave up 1 base and J gave up 1 base, with 8 bases separating them. CDR3 region: CASSLVDSSYNEQFF. CDR3 nucleotides: TGTGCCAGCAGCTTAGTCGACAGTTCCTACAATGAGCAGTTCTTC.

The chain joins TRBV4-1 to TRBJ2-2; D call uncertain. The CDR3 totals 15 residues. The V end was cut by 3 bases, the J end by 4 bases, with 12 bases between. Germline lookup yields CDR1 MGHRA and CDR2 YSYEKL. The CDR3 region is CASSQTEQGTGELFF. The DNA of the CDR3 is TGCGCCAGCAGCCAGACTGAGCAAGGCACCGGGGAGCTGTTTTTT.

The chain combines TRBV5-6 with TRBJ1-1; D is ambiguous. Germline V gene data show CDR1 as SGHDT and CDR2 as YYEEEE. V was shortened by 2 bases and J by 6 bases, with 11 bases between the two germline ends. The CDR3 covers 13 residues. CDR3 in DNA: TGTGCCAGCAGCTTAAAGGGATTCCCTGAAGCTTTCTTT. Translation: CASSLKGFPEAFF.

In DNA form, the CDR3 reads TGTGCCAGCAGCTCTCCTAGCACGACCTACGAGCAGTACTTC. It is translated as CASSSPSTTYEQYF. The genes are TRBV13 and TRBJ2-7, with D maybe TRBD2 (5 bases). Trimming left V 4 bases short and J 2 bases short, with 12 bases between. CDR1 is PRHDT and CDR2 is FYEKMQ in the germline V gene (reference sequence). The CDR3 has 14 residues.

V and J are TRBV14 and TRBJ1-1, with D unclear. Trimming shortened V by 3 bases and J by 5 bases, and 10 bases separated the two germline ends. This CDR3 has 13 amino acids. Germline V gene data show CDR1 as SGHDN and CDR2 as FVKESK. DNA for the CDR3: TGTGCCAGCAGCCAGGAGTTCAGGACTGAAGCTTTCTTT. Translation gives CASSQEFRTEAFF.

The chain couples TRBV27 to TRBJ2-7; D unclear. The germline V gene encodes CDR1 MNHEY and CDR2 SMNVEV (reference sequence). The CDR3 contains 16 residues. V was trimmed by 0 bases and J by 4 bases, leaving 16 bases between them. The CDR3 coding sequence is TGTGCCAGCAGTTTATCTTGGGCTCCCGAGGTTTACGAGCAGTACTTC. This gives the protein CASSLSWAPEVYEQYF.

The chain links TRBV19 to TRBJ1-1; TRBD1 agrees at 7 bases. The germline CDR1 and CDR2 sequences are LNHDA and SQIVND (reference sequence). J gave up 1 base and V 7 bases, and 9 bases lay outside the gene matches. The CDR3 is 15 residues long. The chain's CDR3 is CASNSYTGENTEAFF. In DNA, the CDR3 is TGTGCCAGTAATTCCTATACAGGGGAGAACACTGAAGCTTTCTTT.

The rearrangement joins TRBV7-8 to TRBJ2-7; D unclear. This CDR3 has 14 residues. The V gene lost 5 bases and the J gene lost 0 bases, with 11 bases spanning the gap. Germline lookup yields CDR1 SGHVS and CDR2 FQNEAQ. CDR3: CASSPTSRSYEQYF. The CDR3 region has the DNA TGTGCCAGCAGCCCCACATCCCGCTCCTACGAGCAGTACTTC.

This rearrangement joins TRBV6-6 to TRBJ1-2, with D uncertain. The CDR3 extends over 12 amino acids. The ends were cut back, 4 bases at V and 5 bases at J, with 8 bases in the middle. CDR1 and CDR2 from the germline V gene are MNHNY and SVGAGI (reference sequence). In nucleotides, the CDR3 is TGTGCCAGCAGTTCGGATCTATATGGCTACACCTTC. This sequence encodes CASSSDLYGYTF.

The rearrangement uses TRBV5-1 and TRBJ2-3; 7 nucleotides align to TRBD2. This CDR3 has 15 amino acids. The V and J ends lost 0 bases and 4 bases, in that order; junction bases with no gene match: 5. CDR1 is SGHRS, CDR2 YFSETQ, per germline. The CDR3 sequence: CASSLAAGVADTQYF. The CDR3 nucleotides read TGCGCCAGCAGCTTGGCCGCGGGAGTAGCAGATACGCAGTATTTT.

The chain has TRBV28 and TRBJ2-1; D is unclear. V lost 1 base and J lost 10, with 8 bases in between. CDR1 and CDR2 from the germline V gene are MDHEN and SYDVKM. The CDR3 is made up of 12 amino acids. The CDR3 nucleotides read TGTGCCAGCAGTTTATTAGGAGCGGAGCAGTTCTTC. Protein: CASSLLGAEQFF.

This clone was found once. The J gene is TRBJ2-1, the V gene TRBV28; 7 nucleotides align to TRBD2. V lost 8 bases to trimming and J lost 6 bases; unmatched junction nucleotides: 10. In germline, CDR1 is MDHEN, CDR2 SYDVKM. CDR3 size: 14 residues. The CDR3 loop is CASGLGPWGNEQFF. CDR3 DNA sequence: TGTGCCAGCGGACTAGGTCCGTGGGGCAATGAGCAGTTCTTC.

The rearrangement links TRBV5-1 to TRBJ2-3; the D call may be TRBD1 or TRBD2 (5 bases each). This CDR3 comprises 16 residues. Trimming removed 4 bases from V and 3 bases from J, with 18 bases in between. Looked up from germline, CDR1 is SGHRS and CDR2 is YFSETQ. CDR3 coding DNA: TGCGCCAGCAGCCCTGGGACGGAGCCTGTAACAGATACGCAGTATTTT. Amino acids: CASSPGTEPVTDTQYF.

V is TRBV7-9 and J is TRBJ2-7; TRBD1 matches 10 bases. CDR1 and CDR2 from the germline V gene are SEHNR and FQNEAQ (reference sequence). J gave up 0 bases and V 5 bases, and 4 bases lay outside the gene matches. This CDR3 spans 15 amino acids. The chain's CDR3 is CASSHRDRGSYEQYF. The CDR3 nucleotides read TGTGCCAGCAGCCACCGGGACAGGGGCTCCTACGAGCAGTACTTC. Full variable domain (rest looked up from reference TRBV7-9 and TRBJ2-7): DTGVSQNPRHKITKRGQNVTFRCDPISEHNRLYWYRQTLGQGPEFLTYFQNEAQLEKSRLLSDRFSAERPKGSFSTLEIQRTEQGDSAMYLCASSHRDRGSYEQYFGPGTRLTVT.

The genes are TRBV7-9 and TRBJ1-1; D is unresolved. V was shortened by 1 base and J by 4 bases, with 13 bases between the two germline ends. This CDR3 has 15 residues. Germline V lookup: CDR1 SEHNR, CDR2 FQNEAQ (reference sequence). CDR3 sequence (DNA): TGTGCCAGCAGCTTAGGTGGCGCCGGGAGCACTGAAGCTTTCTTT. Protein sequence: CASSLGGAGSTEAFF.

This clone was found once. This CDR3 is CASSNTASFLYNSPLHF. CDR3 sequence (DNA): TGTGCCAGCAGTAACACCGCCAGTTTCCTCTATAATTCACCCCTCCACTTT. The chain carries TRBV27 and TRBJ1-6, with D uncertain. V lost 5 bases and J lost 3, with 17 bases in between. The CDR3 loop spans 17 amino acids. Germline V lookup: CDR1 MNHEY, CDR2 SMNVEV (reference sequence).

This sequence joins TRBV4-3 and TRBJ2-7, with 11 positions matching TRBD1. CDR1 LGHNA and CDR2 YSLEER come from the germline V gene. Trimming removed 3 bases from V and 3 bases from J; junction bases left unmatched: 1. The CDR3 runs to 14 residues. The CDR3 sequence is CASSQGQGDYEQYF. Written as DNA, the CDR3 is TGCGCCAGCAGCCAGGGACAGGGGGACTACGAGCAGTACTTC.

The sample holds one count of this clone. The junction does not match germline at one end; this may be a read error. The chain is built from TRBV14 and TRBJ1-2; 7 positions agree with TRBD1. From germline, CDR1 is SGHDN and CDR2 FVKESK. The CDR3 runs to 12 residues. The CDR3 nucleotides read TGTGCCAGCAGCCTCGACAGGGTTCAAGCTTCCTTC. It yields the protein CASSLDRVQASF. Using reference TRBV14 and TRBJ1-2 for the parts outside the CDR3, the full variable domain is EAGVTQFPSHSVIEKGQTVTLRCDPISGHDNLYWYRRVMGKEIKFLLHFVKESKQDESGMPNNRFLAERTGGTYSTLKVQPAELEDSGVYFCASSLDRVQASFGSGTRLTVV.

The chain employs TRBV28 and TRBJ2-1; TRBD2 is a possible D gene (6 bases). The germline V gene has CDR1 MDHEN and CDR2 SYDVKM. The CDR3 consists of 15 residues. The ends were cut back, 4 bases at V and 6 bases at J, with 16 bases in the middle. The CDR3 spells CASSSGESFPNEQFF. The CDR3 bases are TGTGCCAGCAGTTCGGGGGAGAGTTTCCCCAATGAGCAGTTCTTC.